This T cell receptor beta chain is drawn from a study of blood T cell repertoires in COVID-19. About the research overall: Samples representing acute and convalescent COVID-19 were sourced from the United States, Italy and Spain.

Profiled with immunoSEQ multiplex PCR; TCRdb holds only in-frame clones, not every one. The repertoire holds about 61,000 clones, with around 77% as singletons. Germline V gene sequence: CDR1 SNHLY, CDR2 FYNNEI. Trimming took 2 bases from V and 2 from J, leaving 7 bases between them. The CDR3 has 15 residues. Sequenced: peripheral blood. This TCR derives from a man older than 75 with active or convalescent COVID-19. J is TRBJ2-6 and V is TRBV2; D might be TRBD1 (5 bases). The CDR3 DNA follows: TGTGCCAGCAGTGAATTAGGGGCTGGGGCCAACGTCCTGACTTTC. Its protein product is CASSELGAGANVLTF.